Listed here is a single T cell receptor (beta chain). Its antigen is not identified. This sample is drawn from a study of cytomegalovirus exposure and HLA in healthy donors. Study-wide context: Among the roughly 400 donors who were genotyped, approximately 84% fell in the genetic ancestry cluster that is associated with self-reported Caucasian donors.

Each donor's status was that of a healthy bone marrow donor. PCR used 60 Vbeta primers and 13 Jbeta primers. The protocol was immunoSEQ multiplex PCR, while the TCRdb copy is restricted to in-frame clones and leaves out a portion. This sample's table reports under 200,000 clones. Broader study findings: In a later analysis, several top co-occurrence clusters appeared linked to parvovirus B19, influenza, CMV and Epstein-Barr virus. In a later analysis, a missense DCLRE1C variant was linked to TCR beta V- and J-gene trimming.

After removal of 2 bases from V and 5 bases from J, the junction contained 5 bases not matched to a gene. CDR3 size: 14 residues. The V gene's germline CDR1 is MNHNS and CDR2 SASEGT. This sequence originates from a woman aged 18-29 years in good health and CMV-seropositive. The gene calls are TRBV6-1 and TRBJ2-5; 7 nucleotides agree with TRBD1. Sequencing input: PBMCs. Here the CDR3 DNA reads TGTGCCAGCAGTGAAACGACAGGGCGTGAGACCCAGTACTTC. Protein product: CASSETTGRETQYF.